The 4 T cell receptor beta chains given below trace back to one sample, sequenced in a study of blood T cell repertoires in COVID-19. TCRdb's copy holds only in-frame clones and misses some; the assay was immunoSEQ multiplex PCR. The sample lists nearly 250,000 clones, about 84% occurring once. The sequenced sample consisted of peripheral blood. The receptors come from an elderly woman with COVID-19, enrolled during active disease.

The chain combines TRBV10-3 with TRBJ1-3, with D possibly being TRBD1 (6 bases). The germline gives CDR1 ENHRY, CDR2 SYGVKD. Trimming cost V 11 bases and J 4 bases, with 12 bases left between them. The CDR3 is 12 amino acids. CDR3 bases: TGTGCCGCTTCCGGGACAGGAAACACCATATATTTT. Amino acid sequence: CAASGTGNTIYF.

This rearrangement joins TRBV2 to TRBJ2-5; D is possibly TRBD2 (6 bases). Germline V gene lookup returns CDR1 SNHLY and CDR2 FYNNEI. The CDR3 runs to 12 residues. Trimming left V 6 bases short and J 5 bases short, with 10 bases between. Here the CDR3 DNA reads TGTGCCAGCAGGGAGGGGCCGGAGACCCAGTACTTC. It translates to CASREGPETQYF. Variable domain in full (rest from reference TRBV2 and TRBJ2-5): EPEVTQTPSHQVTQMGQEVILRCVPISNHLYFYWYRQILGQKVEFLVSFYNNEISEKSEIFDDQFSVERPDGSNFTLKIRSTKLEDSAMYFCASREGPETQYFGPGTRLLVL.

CDR3 coding DNA: TGTGCCAGAAGCCCGGGGCAGGGACTCTACGAGCAGTACTTC. Its translation: CARSPGQGLYEQYF. The J gene is TRBJ2-7, the V gene TRBV5-3; D perhaps matches TRBD2 (6 bases). TRBV5-3 is an ORF; its function is uncertain. The CDR3 consists of 14 residues. The ends were cut back, 4 bases at V and 3 bases at J, with 14 bases in the middle.

This clone appeared a single time. The genes are TRBV7-9 and TRBJ1-5; TRBD1 aligns across 9 bases. V was pared by 5 bases and J by 6 bases, with 8 bases of the junction left unmatched. This CDR3 spans 15 amino acids. Germline V gene sequence: CDR1 SEHNR, CDR2 FQNEAQ (reference sequence). The CDR3 nucleotides are TGTGCCAGCAGCCCTCTGACAGGGGGAGGTCAGCCCCAGCATTTT. Its translation: CASSPLTGGGQPQHF.